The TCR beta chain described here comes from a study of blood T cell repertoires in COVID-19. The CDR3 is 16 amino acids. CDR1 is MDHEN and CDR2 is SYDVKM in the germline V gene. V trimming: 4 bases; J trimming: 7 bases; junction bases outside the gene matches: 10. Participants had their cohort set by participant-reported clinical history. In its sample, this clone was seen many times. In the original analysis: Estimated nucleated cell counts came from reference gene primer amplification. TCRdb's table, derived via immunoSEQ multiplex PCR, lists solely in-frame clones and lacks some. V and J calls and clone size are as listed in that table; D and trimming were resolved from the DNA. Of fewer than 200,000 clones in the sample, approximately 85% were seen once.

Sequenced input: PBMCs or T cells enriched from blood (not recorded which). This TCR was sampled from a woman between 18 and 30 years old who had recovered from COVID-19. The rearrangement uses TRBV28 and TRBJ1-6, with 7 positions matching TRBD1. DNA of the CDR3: TGTGCCAGCAGTTCTTACAGGGGCAATGGGAATTCACCCCTCCACTTT. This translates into CASSSYRGNGNSPLHF.